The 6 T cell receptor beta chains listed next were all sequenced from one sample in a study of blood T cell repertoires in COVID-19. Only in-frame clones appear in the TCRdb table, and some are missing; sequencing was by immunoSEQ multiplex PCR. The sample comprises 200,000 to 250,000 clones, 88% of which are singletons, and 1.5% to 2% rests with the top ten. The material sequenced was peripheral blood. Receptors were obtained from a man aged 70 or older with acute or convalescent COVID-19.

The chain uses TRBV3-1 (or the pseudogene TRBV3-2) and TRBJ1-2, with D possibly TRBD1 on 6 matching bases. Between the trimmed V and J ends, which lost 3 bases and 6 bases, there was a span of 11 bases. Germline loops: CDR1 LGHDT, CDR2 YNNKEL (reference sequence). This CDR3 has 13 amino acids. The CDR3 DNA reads TGTGCCAGCAGCCACCGGGACATCCATGGCTACACCTTC. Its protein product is CASSHRDIHGYTF.

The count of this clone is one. DNA of the CDR3: TGTGCCAGTAGTACGGACAGGGGGAATGAGCAGTTCTTC. Encoded protein: CASSTDRGNEQFF. The gene calls are TRBV19 and TRBJ2-1; 10 nucleotides align to TRBD1. V was clipped by 4 bases and J by 7 bases; unmatched bases: 1. The CDR3 has 13 residues. Per the germline V gene, CDR1 is LNHDA and CDR2 is SQIVND (reference sequence).

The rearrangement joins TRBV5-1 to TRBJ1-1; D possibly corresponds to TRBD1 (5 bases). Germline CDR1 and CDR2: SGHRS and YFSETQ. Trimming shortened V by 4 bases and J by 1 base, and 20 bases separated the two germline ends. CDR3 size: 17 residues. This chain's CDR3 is CASSPEVGGMGNTEAFF. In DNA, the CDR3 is TGCGCCAGCAGCCCGGAGGTCGGGGGAATGGGGAACACTGAAGCTTTCTTT.

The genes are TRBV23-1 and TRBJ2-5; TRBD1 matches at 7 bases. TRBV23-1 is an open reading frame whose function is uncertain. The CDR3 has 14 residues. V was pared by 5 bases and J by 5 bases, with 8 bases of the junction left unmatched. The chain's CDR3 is CASSKQGIPETQYF. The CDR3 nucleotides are TGCGCCAGCAGTAAACAGGGGATTCCGGAGACCCAGTACTTC.

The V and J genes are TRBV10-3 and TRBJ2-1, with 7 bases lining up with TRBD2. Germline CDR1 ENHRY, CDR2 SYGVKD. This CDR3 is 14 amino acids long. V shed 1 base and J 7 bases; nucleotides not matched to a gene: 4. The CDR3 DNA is TGTGCCATCAGTGAGTTGGGGGGGGAGAATGAGCAGTTCTTC. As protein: CAISELGGENEQFF.

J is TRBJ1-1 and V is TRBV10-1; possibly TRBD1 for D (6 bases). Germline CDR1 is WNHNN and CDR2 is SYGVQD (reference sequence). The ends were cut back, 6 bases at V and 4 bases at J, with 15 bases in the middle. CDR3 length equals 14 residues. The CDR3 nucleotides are TGCGCCAGCAGGGGGAGGGCCAGGGGCACTGAAGCTTTCTTT. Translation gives CASRGRARGTEAFF.